This paragraph covers one TCR beta chain sequence. A read error may be the cause here, since a much bigger clone is one base away. This entry belongs to a study of blood T cells in healthy people across ages. Per germline, CDR1 KGHSH and CDR2 LQKENI. This CDR3 is 12 amino acids long. With a J-beta primer mix and a sample-barcoded 5' primer, a second PCR ran about 7 to 12 cycles. TCRdb ran MiXCR on the 5' RACE reads and lists one entry per CDR3 protein. The sample contains 750,000 to 1,000,000 distinct CDR3 sequences, under 35% of which appear only once. This same sample was also taken into another study, of T cells of mothers and their children.

This chain links TRBV18 with TRBJ1-2; 7 nucleotides agree with TRBD1. The sequenced sample consisted of blood. The receptor's source is a woman in her thirties or forties in good health. CDR3 residues: CVSSPSDRPYTF. DNA for the CDR3: TGTGTCAGCTCACCTTCGGACAGGCCTTACACCTTC.